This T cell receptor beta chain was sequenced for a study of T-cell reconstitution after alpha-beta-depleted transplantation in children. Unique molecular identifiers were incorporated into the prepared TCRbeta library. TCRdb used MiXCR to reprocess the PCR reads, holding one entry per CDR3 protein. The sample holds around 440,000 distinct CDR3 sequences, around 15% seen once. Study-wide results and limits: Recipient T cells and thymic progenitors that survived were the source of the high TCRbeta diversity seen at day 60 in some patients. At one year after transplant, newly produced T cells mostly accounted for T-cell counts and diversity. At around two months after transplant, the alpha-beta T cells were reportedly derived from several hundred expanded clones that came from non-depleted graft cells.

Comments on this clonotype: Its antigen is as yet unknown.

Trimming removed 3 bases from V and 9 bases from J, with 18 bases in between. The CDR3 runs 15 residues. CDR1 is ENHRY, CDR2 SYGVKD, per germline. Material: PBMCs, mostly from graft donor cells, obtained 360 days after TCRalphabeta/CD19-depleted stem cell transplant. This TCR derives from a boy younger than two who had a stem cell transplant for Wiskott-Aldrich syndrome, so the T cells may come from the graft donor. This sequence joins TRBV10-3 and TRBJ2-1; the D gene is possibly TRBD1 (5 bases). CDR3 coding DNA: TGTGCCATCAGTGAACCGGTCGGTGGGGCCGGTGAGCAGTTCTTC. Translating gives CAISEPVGGAGEQFF.